Below, 10 T cell receptor beta chains from the same sample are listed, as sequenced in a study of blood T cell repertoires in COVID-19. Clones were sequenced by immunoSEQ multiplex PCR, and TCRdb holds only the in-frame ones, with some missing. The top ten hold approximately 1.2% of the sample, which has a few hundred thousand clones, approximately 83% seen once. Material for sequencing was PBMCs or T cells enriched from blood (not recorded which). The receptors were sampled from a woman in her forties with acute COVID-19.

The V gene is TRBV29-1, the J gene TRBJ1-5; 7 nucleotides align to TRBD1. The CDR3 has 12 amino acids. Germline CDR1 is SQVTM and CDR2 is ANQGSEA. The J segment lost 7 bases and the V segment lost 4 bases, leaving 4 bases of the junction unmatched. The CDR3 coding sequence is TGCAGCGTTGGACAGGGTGACCAGCCCCAGCATTTT. This sequence encodes CSVGQGDQPQHF.

The J gene is TRBJ1-2, the V gene TRBV20-1; D is uncertain. The length of the CDR3 is 13 residues. Germline V lookup: CDR1 DFQATT, CDR2 SNEGSKA (reference sequence). V lost 3 bases, J lost 0 bases, and 8 bases lay in between. The CDR3 bases are TGCAGTGCTAGTTCCGCGGCTAACTATGGCTACACCTTC. It specifies CSASSAANYGYTF.

This clone is a singleton in its sample. CDR3 protein: CASITTRGGNGELFF. The CDR3 region has the DNA TGTGCCAGCATCACTACTAGGGGGGGAAACGGGGAGCTGTTTTTT. The chain recombines TRBV7-8 with TRBJ2-2, with D possibly being TRBD2 (7 bases). The germline V and J ends were trimmed by 7 bases and 7 bases, with 19 bases remaining between them. The CDR3 totals 15 residues. CDR1 and CDR2 from the germline V gene are SGHVS and FQNEAQ.

There are a few counts of this clone. This chain links TRBV5-4 with TRBJ2-1; D possibly corresponds to TRBD1 (5 bases). Trimming removed 4 bases from V and 7 bases from J, with 18 bases in between. This CDR3 contains 15 residues. Looked up from germline, CDR1 is SGHNT and CDR2 is YYREEE (reference sequence). DNA of the CDR3: TGTGCCAGCAGCACACAAGGCAGGGCCGGTAATGAGCAGTTCTTC. Amino acid sequence: CASSTQGRAGNEQFF. Using reference TRBV5-4 and TRBJ2-1 for the parts outside the CDR3, the full variable domain is ETGVTQSPTHLIKTRGQQVTLRCSSQSGHNTVSWYQQALGQGPQFIFQYYREEENGRGNFPPRFSGLQFPNYSSELNVNALELDDSALYLCASSTQGRAGNEQFFGPGTRLTVL.

The genes are TRBV5-1 and TRBJ2-1; a possible D gene is TRBD2 (6 bases). CDR3 size: 14 residues. In germline, CDR1 is SGHRS, CDR2 YFSETQ. V lost 0 bases and J 8 bases, leaving 12 bases between the germline ends. CDR3 DNA sequence: TGCGCCAGCAGCTTGGCCTCGACTAGTGATGAGCAGTTCTTC. As protein: CASSLASTSDEQFF. The whole variable domain, remainder taken from reference TRBV5-1 and TRBJ2-1, is KAGVTQTPRYLIKTRGQQVTLSCSPISGHRSVSWYQQTPGQGLQFLFEYFSETQRNKGNFPGRFSGRQFSNSRSEMNVSTLELGDSALYLCASSLASTSDEQFFGPGTRLTVL.

The genes are TRBV6-2 or TRBV6-3 and TRBJ2-2; 8 bases fit TRBD2. This CDR3 has 15 amino acids. The germline V gene has CDR1 MNHEY and CDR2 SVGEGT. V lost 0 bases and J lost 6; bases outside the gene matches: 3. CDR3 sequence reads: CASSYSGGAPGELFF. For the CDR3, the DNA is TGTGCCAGCAGTTACTCCGGGGGGGCTCCCGGGGAGCTGTTTTTT.

The chain joins TRBV29-1 to TRBJ2-6, with 7 bases identical to TRBD1. From germline, CDR1 is SQVTM and CDR2 ANQGSEA. J lost 0 bases, V lost 0 bases, and 11 bases had no gene match. The CDR3 is 19 amino acids. The CDR3 DNA reads TGCAGCGTTGAAGATTTTCCTGGGGCAGGGGGCTCTGGGGCCAACGTCCTGACTTTC. This codes for CSVEDFPGAGGSGANVLTF.

This clone was found a few times. The chain has TRBV6-1 and TRBJ1-5; D is undetermined. Germline V gene lookup returns CDR1 MNHNS and CDR2 SASEGT. The CDR3 sequence is 15 residues long. Trimming pared 3 bases from V and 5 bases from J, leaving 14 bases between. CDR3 region: CASSEAPSSHQPQHF. The CDR3 coding sequence is TGTGCCAGCAGTGAGGCACCCTCAAGTCATCAGCCCCAGCATTTT.

V and J are TRBV28 and TRBJ2-7; the D gene is possibly TRBD2 (5 bases). This CDR3 contains 11 residues. V gave up 10 bases and J gave up 3 bases, with 10 bases separating them. Germline V CDR1 and CDR2: MDHEN, SYDVKM. CDR3 DNA sequence: TGTGCCACGGGAAGGCTCTACGAGCAGTACTTC. It translates to CATGRLYEQYF.

This clone appeared once. The genes are TRBV12-3 or TRBV12-4 and TRBJ1-4; D not certain. CDR3 length equals 13 residues. Trimming cost V 6 bases and J 0 bases, with 5 bases left between them. CDR3 in amino acids: CASSGATNEKLFF. DNA of the CDR3: TGTGCCAGCAGCGGTGCAACTAATGAAAAACTGTTTTTT.